This T cell receptor (beta chain) originates from a study of blood T cell repertoires in COVID-19. As for the study in general: The origin of the acute and convalescent COVID-19 samples was the United States, Italy and Spain. The cDNA or gDNA used as material had been derived from T cells, B-cell-depleted T cells, or PBMCs.

With regard to this clone: At the DNA level, this CDR3 is encoded by other sequences in the same sample as well.

Patients from Seattle were sampled longitudinally, starting during active infection. Original analysis: Estimates of nucleated cell counts were drawn from the amplification of reference gene primers. TCRdb keeps only in-frame clones here, not all; method: immunoSEQ multiplex PCR. D and trimming come from the DNA, and the V and J calls and clone size come from that table. In the table there are more than 300,000 clones, 90% of which are singletons. The sequencing input was peripheral blood. The TCR was taken from a woman in her forties with COVID-19, enrolled during active disease.

The CDR3 protein is CASSFTGSSYEQYF. DNA of the CDR3: TGTGCCAGCAGTTTCACTGGGAGCTCCTACGAGCAGTACTTC. The chain joins TRBV28 to TRBJ2-7, with D possibly being TRBD2 (5 bases). The germline V and J ends were trimmed by 3 bases and 0 bases, with 9 bases remaining between them. Germline V lookup: CDR1 MDHEN, CDR2 SYDVKM. The CDR3 runs to 14 residues.